This T cell receptor beta chain was captured by sequencing in a study of T cell responses to AZD1222 COVID-19 vaccine. Across the whole study: Second-dose intervals near 4 or 12 weeks were combined. Overall study results and limits: Repertoires were sampled only after the peak T cell response. There were mostly white British donors and more females than males, and clonal diversity was possibly underestimated. Epitopes outside B.1.351 and B.1.1.7 mutated regions reportedly drew nearly half of spike TCRs.

As to this clone: The target antigen is unknown.

The repertoire was sequenced with immunoSEQ multiplex PCR; TCRdb's copy has only in-frame clones and lacks some. The sample has some 97,000 clones; approximately 87% are singletons. Per germline, CDR1 SGHDT and CDR2 YYEEEE. The CDR3 covers 18 residues. J was trimmed by 4 bases and V by 5 bases; bases with no gene match: 18. The chain uses TRBV5-6 and TRBJ1-1; 9 bases agree with TRBD1. Sequencing was performed on peripheral blood, taken on day 0 of AZD1222 vaccination. This clonotype was obtained from an adult in good health. The CDR3, as DNA: TGTGCCAGCAGGGAGGGGACAGGGACTGCCGCGGTGAGCACTGAAGCTTTCTTT. It is translated as CASREGTGTAAVSTEAFF.